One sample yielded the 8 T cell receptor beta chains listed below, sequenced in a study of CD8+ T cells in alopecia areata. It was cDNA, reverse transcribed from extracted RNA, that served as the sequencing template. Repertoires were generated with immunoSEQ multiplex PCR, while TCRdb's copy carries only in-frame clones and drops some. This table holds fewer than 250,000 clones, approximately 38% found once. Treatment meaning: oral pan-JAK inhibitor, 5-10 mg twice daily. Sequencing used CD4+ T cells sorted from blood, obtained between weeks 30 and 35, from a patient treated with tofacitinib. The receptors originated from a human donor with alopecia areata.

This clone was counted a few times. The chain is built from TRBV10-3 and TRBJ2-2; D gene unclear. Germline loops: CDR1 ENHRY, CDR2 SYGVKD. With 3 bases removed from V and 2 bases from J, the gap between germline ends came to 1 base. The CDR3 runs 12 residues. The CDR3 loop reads CAISDNTGELFF. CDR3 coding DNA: TGTGCCATCAGTGATAACACCGGGGAGCTGTTTTTT.

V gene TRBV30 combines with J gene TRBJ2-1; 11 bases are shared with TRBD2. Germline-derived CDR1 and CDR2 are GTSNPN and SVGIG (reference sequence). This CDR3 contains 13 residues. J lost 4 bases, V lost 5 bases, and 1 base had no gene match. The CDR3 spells CAWRTSGYNEQFF. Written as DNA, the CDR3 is TGTGCCTGGCGGACTAGCGGGTACAATGAGCAGTTCTTC. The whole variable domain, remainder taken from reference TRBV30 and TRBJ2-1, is SQTIHQWPATLVQPVGSPLSLECTVEGTSNPNLYWYRQAAGRGLQLLFYSVGIGQISSEVPQNLSASRPQDRQFILSSKKLLLSDSGFYLCAWRTSGYNEQFFGPGTRLTVL.

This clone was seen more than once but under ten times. CDR3 loop: CASSFDRALGYTF. Written as DNA, the CDR3 is TGCGCCAGCAGCTTCGACAGGGCCCTTGGCTACACCTTC. The rearrangement uses TRBV5-1 and TRBJ1-2; 7 nucleotides agree with TRBD1. CDR1 is SGHRS, CDR2 YFSETQ, per germline. Trimming took 2 bases from V and 7 from J; bases not matched to a gene: 5. The CDR3 runs 13 residues.

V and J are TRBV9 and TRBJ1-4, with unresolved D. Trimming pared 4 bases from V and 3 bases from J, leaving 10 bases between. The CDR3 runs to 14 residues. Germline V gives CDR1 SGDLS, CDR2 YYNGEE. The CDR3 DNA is TGTGCCAGCAGCCCCAGTTCTTCTAATGAAAAACTGTTTTTT. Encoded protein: CASSPSSSNEKLFF.

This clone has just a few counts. The CDR3 reads CASSQTISDYEQYF. The CDR3 DNA reads TGTGCCAGCTCACAGACTATTAGCGACTACGAGCAGTACTTC. This chain uses TRBV18 with TRBJ2-7, with D perhaps matching TRBD2 (5 bases). Germline V gives CDR1 KGHSH, CDR2 LQKENI. The CDR3 spans 14 residues. Trimming removed 4 bases from V and 3 bases from J, with 13 bases in between.

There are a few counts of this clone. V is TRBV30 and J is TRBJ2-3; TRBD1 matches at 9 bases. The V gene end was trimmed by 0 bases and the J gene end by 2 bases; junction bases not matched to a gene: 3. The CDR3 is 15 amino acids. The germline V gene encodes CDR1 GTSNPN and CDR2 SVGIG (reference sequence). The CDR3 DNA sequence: TGTGCCTGGAGTGTAGGGACAGGGTTCACAGATACGCAGTATTTT. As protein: CAWSVGTGFTDTQYF.

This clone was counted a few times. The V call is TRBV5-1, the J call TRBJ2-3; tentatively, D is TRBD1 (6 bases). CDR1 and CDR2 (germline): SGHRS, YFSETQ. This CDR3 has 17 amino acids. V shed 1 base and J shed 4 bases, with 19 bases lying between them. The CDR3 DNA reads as TGCGCCAGCAGCTTGCTAGGGGCGCAGGGGTTTCCAGATACGCAGTATTTT. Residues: CASSLLGAQGFPDTQYF.

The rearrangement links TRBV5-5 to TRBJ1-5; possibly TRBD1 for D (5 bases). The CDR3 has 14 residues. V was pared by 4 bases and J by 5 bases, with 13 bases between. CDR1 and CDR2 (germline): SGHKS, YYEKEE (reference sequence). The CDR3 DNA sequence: TGTGCCAGCAGCCTCAGGGATCGGGATCAGCCCCAGCATTTT. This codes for CASSLRDRDQPQHF.